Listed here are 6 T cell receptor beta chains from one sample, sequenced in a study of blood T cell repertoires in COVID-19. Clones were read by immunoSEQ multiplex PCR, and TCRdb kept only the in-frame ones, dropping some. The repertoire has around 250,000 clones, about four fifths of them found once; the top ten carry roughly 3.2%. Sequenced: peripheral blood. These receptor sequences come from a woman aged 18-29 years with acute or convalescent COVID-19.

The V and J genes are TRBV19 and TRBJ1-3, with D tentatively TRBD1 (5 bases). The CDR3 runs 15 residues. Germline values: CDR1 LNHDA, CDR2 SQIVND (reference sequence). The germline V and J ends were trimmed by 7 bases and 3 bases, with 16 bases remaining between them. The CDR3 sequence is CASTSQGSFGNTIYF. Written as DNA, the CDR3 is TGTGCCAGTACATCTCAGGGTTCTTTTGGAAACACCATATATTTT. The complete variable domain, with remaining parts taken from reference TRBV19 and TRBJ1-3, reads DGGITQSPKYLFRKEGQNVTLSCEQNLNHDAMYWYRQDPGQGLRLIYYSQIVNDFQKGDIAEGYSVSREKKESFPLTVTSAQKNPTAFYLCASTSQGSFGNTIYFGEGSWLTVV.

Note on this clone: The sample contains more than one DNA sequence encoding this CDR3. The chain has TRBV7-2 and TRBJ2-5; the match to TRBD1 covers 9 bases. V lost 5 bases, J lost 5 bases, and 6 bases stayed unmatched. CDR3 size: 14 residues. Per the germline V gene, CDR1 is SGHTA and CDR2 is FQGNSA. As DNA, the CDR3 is TGTGCCAGCAGCCCCACAGGGGGCCGTGAGACCCAGTACTTC. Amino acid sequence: CASSPTGGRETQYF.

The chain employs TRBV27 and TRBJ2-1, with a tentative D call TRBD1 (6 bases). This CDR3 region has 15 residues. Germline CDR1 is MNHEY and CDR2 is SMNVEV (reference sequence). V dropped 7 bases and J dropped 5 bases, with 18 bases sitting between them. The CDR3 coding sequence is TGTGCCAGCACCTGGGGGCCCACAGCCAACAATGAGCAGTTCTTC. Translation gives CASTWGPTANNEQFF.

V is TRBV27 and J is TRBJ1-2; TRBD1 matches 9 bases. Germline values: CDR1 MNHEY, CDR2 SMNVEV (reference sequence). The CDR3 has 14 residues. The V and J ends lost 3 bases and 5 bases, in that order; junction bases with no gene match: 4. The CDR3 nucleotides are TGTGCCAGCAGTTTTTTCGGGACAGGGTATGGCTACACCTTC. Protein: CASSFFGTGYGYTF.

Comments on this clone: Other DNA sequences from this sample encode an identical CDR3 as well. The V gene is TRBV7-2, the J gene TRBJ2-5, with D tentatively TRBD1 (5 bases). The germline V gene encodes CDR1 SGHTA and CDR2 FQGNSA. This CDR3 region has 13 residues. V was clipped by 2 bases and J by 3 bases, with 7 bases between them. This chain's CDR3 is CASSLSREETQYF. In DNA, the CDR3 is TGTGCCAGCAGCTTATCCAGGGAAGAGACCCAGTACTTC.

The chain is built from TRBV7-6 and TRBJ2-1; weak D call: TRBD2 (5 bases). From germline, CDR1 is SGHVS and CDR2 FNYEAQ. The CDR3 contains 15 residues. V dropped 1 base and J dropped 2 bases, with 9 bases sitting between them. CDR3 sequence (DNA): TGTGCCAGCAGCTTAGTTGTAGCGACCTACAATGAGCAGTTCTTC. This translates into CASSLVVATYNEQFF.